This T cell receptor (beta chain) emerged from a study of identical twins. The V gene end was trimmed by 0 bases and the J gene end by 5 bases; junction bases not matched to a gene: 8. The CDR3 has 16 amino acids. CDR1 and CDR2 from the germline V gene are SGHRS and YFSETQ. TCRdb re-called the 5' RACE reads with MiXCR, one entry per CDR3 protein. The top ten hold 2.9% of the sample, which has 450,000 or so distinct CDR3 sequences, more than 20% seen once. These data are also associated with another study on T cells expressing NK-cell markers. That source notes: The dominant NKG2C+ clonotypes represented about 1.0-8% of CD8+ T cells in six donors.

Sequencing was done on a sample of CD4+ T cells sorted from blood. V usage is TRBV5-1 and J usage is TRBJ2-7; 10 nucleotides line up with TRBD2. This TCR derives from a woman between 18 and 30 years old in good health. CDR3 residues: CASSLGPSGSVNEQYF. In DNA, the CDR3 is TGCGCCAGCAGCTTGGGGCCTAGCGGGAGTGTCAACGAGCAGTACTTC. The full variable domain, rest sourced from reference TRBV5-1 and TRBJ2-7, is KAGVTQTPRYLIKTRGQQVTLSCSPISGHRSVSWYQQTPGQGLQFLFEYFSETQRNKGNFPGRFSGRQFSNSRSEMNVSTLELGDSALYLCASSLGPSGSVNEQYFGPGTRLTVT.